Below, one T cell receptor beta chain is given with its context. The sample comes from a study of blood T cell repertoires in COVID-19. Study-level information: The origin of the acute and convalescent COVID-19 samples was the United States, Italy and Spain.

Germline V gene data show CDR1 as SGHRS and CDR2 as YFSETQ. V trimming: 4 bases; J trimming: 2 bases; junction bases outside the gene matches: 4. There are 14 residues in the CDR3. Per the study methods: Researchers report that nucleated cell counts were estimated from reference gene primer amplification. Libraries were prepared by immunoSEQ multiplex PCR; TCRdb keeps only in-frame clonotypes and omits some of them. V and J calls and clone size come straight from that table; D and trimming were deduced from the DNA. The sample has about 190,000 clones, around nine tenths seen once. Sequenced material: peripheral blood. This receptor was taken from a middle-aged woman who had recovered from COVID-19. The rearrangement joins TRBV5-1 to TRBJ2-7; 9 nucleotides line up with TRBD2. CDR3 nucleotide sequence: TGCGCCAGCAGCCCGGGACTAGCTACCTACGAGCAGTACTTC. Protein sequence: CASSPGLATYEQYF. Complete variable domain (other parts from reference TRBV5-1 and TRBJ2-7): KAGVTQTPRYLIKTRGQQVTLSCSPISGHRSVSWYQQTPGQGLQFLFEYFSETQRNKGNFPGRFSGRQFSNSRSEMNVSTLELGDSALYLCASSPGLATYEQYFGPGTRLTVT.